This TCR beta chain was sequenced during a study of post-analysis software for immune sequencing data. V lost 1 base and J lost 6, with 9 bases in between. The length of the CDR3 is 13 residues. Findings of the study overall: In patients, 4 to 6 TRBV segments were more frequent than in controls, with TRBV5-6, TRBV5-1 and TRBV20-1 among them.

A word on this clonotype: The antigen remains unidentified.

The TCR beta cDNA libraries contained unique molecular identifiers. TCRdb passed the PCR reads through MiXCR, listing each CDR3 protein once. The sample has about 760,000 distinct CDR3 sequences; roughly 29% are singletons. V usage is TRBV12-3 or TRBV12-4 and J usage is TRBJ1-1; D gene uncertain. The sample comprised blood. The clonotype originates from a girl between 10 and 17 years old with multiple sclerosis. CDR3 DNA: TGTGCCAGCAGTTTAGGGATCCGGGCTGAAGCTTTCTTT. Encoded protein: CASSLGIRAEAFF.